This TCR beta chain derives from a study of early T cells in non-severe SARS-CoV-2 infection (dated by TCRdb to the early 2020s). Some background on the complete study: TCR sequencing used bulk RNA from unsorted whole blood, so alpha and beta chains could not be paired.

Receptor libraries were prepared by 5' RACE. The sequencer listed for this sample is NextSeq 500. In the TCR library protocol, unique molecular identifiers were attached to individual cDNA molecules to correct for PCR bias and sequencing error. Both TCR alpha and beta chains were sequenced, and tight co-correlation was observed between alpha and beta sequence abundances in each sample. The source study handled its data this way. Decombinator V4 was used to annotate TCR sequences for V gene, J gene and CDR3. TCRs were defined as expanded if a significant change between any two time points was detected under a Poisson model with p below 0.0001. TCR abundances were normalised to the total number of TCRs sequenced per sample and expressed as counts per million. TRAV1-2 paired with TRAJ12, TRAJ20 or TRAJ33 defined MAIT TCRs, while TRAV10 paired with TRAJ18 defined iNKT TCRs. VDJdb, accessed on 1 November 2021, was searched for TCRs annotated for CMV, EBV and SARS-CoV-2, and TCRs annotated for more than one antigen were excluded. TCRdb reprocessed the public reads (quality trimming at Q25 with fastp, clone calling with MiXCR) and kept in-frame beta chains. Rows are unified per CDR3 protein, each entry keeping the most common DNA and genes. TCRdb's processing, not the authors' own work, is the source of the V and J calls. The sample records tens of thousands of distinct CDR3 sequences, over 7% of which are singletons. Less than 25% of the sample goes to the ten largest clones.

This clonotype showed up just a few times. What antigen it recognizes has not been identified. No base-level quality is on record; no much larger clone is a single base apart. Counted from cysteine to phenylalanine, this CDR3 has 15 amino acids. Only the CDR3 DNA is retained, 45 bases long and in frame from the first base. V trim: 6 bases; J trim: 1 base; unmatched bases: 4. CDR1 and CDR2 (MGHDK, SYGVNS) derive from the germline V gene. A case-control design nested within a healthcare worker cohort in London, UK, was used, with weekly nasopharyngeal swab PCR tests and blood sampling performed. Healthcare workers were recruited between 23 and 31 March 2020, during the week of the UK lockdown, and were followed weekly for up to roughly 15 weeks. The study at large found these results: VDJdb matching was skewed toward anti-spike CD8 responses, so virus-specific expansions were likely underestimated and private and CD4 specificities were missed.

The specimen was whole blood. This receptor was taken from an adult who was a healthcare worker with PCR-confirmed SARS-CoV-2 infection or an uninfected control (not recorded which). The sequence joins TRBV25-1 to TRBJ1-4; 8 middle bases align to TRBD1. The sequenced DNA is TGTGCCAGCAGAGAGACAGGGGTAACTAATGAAAAACTGTTTTTT. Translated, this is CASRETGVTNEKLFF.